What follows are 9 T cell receptor beta chains derived from one specimen sequenced in a study of cytomegalovirus exposure and HLA in healthy donors (TCRdb year 2017). Library method: the immunoSEQ multiplex PCR assay. For the multiplex PCR, a mixture combining 60 forward primers for TCR Vbeta segments and 13 reverse primers for TCR Jbeta segments was used. TCRdb took over this immuneACCESS table, retaining in-frame rearrangements with V and J assigned. Such tables are incomplete; in checked studies, under half of the missing clones stem from an unresolved V gene, and the remainder is unexplained. A total of under 150,000 clones appear in this sample, approximately 86% of them only once. Clones ranked in the top ten supply roughly 1.7% of the sample. The sample comprised PBMCs. These receptors originate from a boy between 10 and 17 years old in good health and CMV-seronegative.

This clone appeared a few times. The V gene is TRBV18, the J gene TRBJ1-5, with D hard to call. Trimming removed 4 bases at V and 0 bases at J, with 10 bases between. Germline values: CDR1 KGHSH, CDR2 LQKENI. The CDR3 is made up of 15 amino acids. CDR3 loop: CASSRAGNSNQPQHF. The CDR3 coding sequence is TGTGCCAGCTCACGAGCAGGAAATAGCAATCAGCCCCAGCATTTT.

The rearrangement links TRBV29-1 to TRBJ2-5, with a possible D match to TRBD2 (5 bases). The CDR3 length is 12 residues. V was trimmed by 3 bases and J by 6 bases, leaving 11 bases between them. CDR1 is SQVTM and CDR2 is ANQGSEA in the germline V gene. This CDR3 is CSVDPSRQTQYF. The DNA of the CDR3 is TGCAGCGTTGATCCTAGCAGGCAGACCCAGTACTTC.

The rearrangement joins TRBV20-1 to TRBJ2-1, with 8 positions matching TRBD2. Germline-derived CDR1 and CDR2 are DFQATT and SNEGSKA (reference sequence). This CDR3 has 11 amino acids. V shed 5 bases, J shed 12 bases, and the junction held 6 bases outside the gene matches. CDR3 sequence reads: CSAGGLVRQFF. The CDR3 nucleotides are TGCAGTGCTGGGGGACTAGTCCGGCAGTTCTTC.

The chain is built from TRBV4-1 and TRBJ2-3, with 11 positions matching TRBD2. CDR1 MGHRA and CDR2 YSYEKL come from the germline V gene. V gave up 1 base and J gave up 4 bases; unmatched junction bases: 4. This CDR3 region has 16 residues. This CDR3 is CASSQVRLAGSDTQYF. CDR3 in DNA: TGCGCCAGCAGCCAAGTCAGACTAGCGGGGTCAGATACGCAGTATTTT.

This clone showed up just a few times. The CDR3 DNA follows: TGTGCCAGCAACACGGTAGGGAGTGGGAATGAGCAGTTCTTC. This encodes CASNTVGSGNEQFF. The chain couples TRBV4-2 to TRBJ2-1; perhaps TRBD2 as D (5 bases). The CDR3 extends over 14 amino acids. V lost 7 bases to trimming and J lost 7 bases, with 17 bases between them. Germline V gene data show CDR1 as LGHNA and CDR2 as YNFKEQ.

This clone was seen just once. The J gene is TRBJ2-7, the V gene TRBV5-8; D may be TRBD1 (6 bases). The CDR3 runs 15 residues. V was pared by 4 bases and J by 1 base, with 15 bases between. Germline V gene sequence: CDR1 SGHTS, CDR2 YDEGEE. In nucleotides, the CDR3 is TGTGCCAGCAGCGCACACAGGGTTTTGTCCTACGAGCAGTACTTC. Protein product: CASSAHRVLSYEQYF.

The genes are TRBV19 and TRBJ2-2; D is possibly TRBD2 (6 bases). Germline loops: CDR1 LNHDA, CDR2 SQIVND (reference sequence). V was trimmed by 5 bases and J by 5 bases, leaving 21 bases between them. The CDR3 totals 17 residues. The CDR3 coding sequence is TGTGCCAGTAGTCCGATAGGAGGGTCGTCGCAAACCGGGGAGCTGTTTTTT. It encodes CASSPIGGSSQTGELFF.

This clone was observed a single time. This chain joins TRBV19 and TRBJ2-1, with a possible D match to TRBD2 (6 bases). V was trimmed by 7 bases and J by 4 bases, leaving 23 bases between them. Germline lookup yields CDR1 LNHDA and CDR2 SQIVND (reference sequence). The CDR3 runs to 17 residues. The CDR3 DNA follows: TGTGCCAGTACCTTCCTCCCCCGGCGGGGCGCTTACAATGAGCAGTTCTTC. Translated, it gives CASTFLPRRGAYNEQFF.

The chain employs TRBV19 and TRBJ1-2; D is uncertain. Trimming removed 3 bases from V and 6 bases from J, with 20 bases in between. The CDR3 is 16 residues long. Germline V lookup: CDR1 LNHDA, CDR2 SQIVND (reference sequence). CDR3 sequence (DNA): TGTGCCAGTAGTATCGGCTCCGGGAGAACACGGGATGGCTACACCTTC. It yields the protein CASSIGSGRTRDGYTF.